This T cell receptor beta chain comes out of a study of cytomegalovirus exposure and HLA in healthy donors. The overall study: Tens of millions of unique TCRs, all from HLA-typed donors, were included in an early release of the data.

The V and J ends lost 3 bases and 0 bases respectively, with 9 bases between them. CDR3 size: 15 residues. CDR1 and CDR2 (germline): SNHLY, FYNNEI. This clone was picked up one time. What it binds is unknown. General study findings and limits: Confirmation was obtained in vitro that a few CMV-associated chains are specific for CMV antigens. HLA alleles showed associations with some 15,000 TCR beta sequences in a later analysis, at a 0.05 false discovery rate.

PCR amplification relied on 60 Vbeta primers (plus 13 Jbeta primers). The protocol was immunoSEQ multiplex PCR, while the TCRdb copy is restricted to in-frame clones and leaves out a portion. The table lists fewer than 200,000 clones, around 79% of them singletons. The receptor comes from a man aged 40-50 years in good health and CMV-seropositive. V is TRBV2 and J is TRBJ1-3; D unclear. Material: PBMCs. CDR3 coding DNA: TGTGCCAGCAGTGATTGGGGAGACTCTGGAAACACCATATATTTT. It is translated as CASSDWGDSGNTIYF.